The text below deals with one T cell receptor beta chain. Its antigen is not known. Assay used: immunoSEQ multiplex PCR; TCRdb lists only in-frame clones, some missing. Of around 9,700 clones in the sample, under 80% are singletons; the top ten hold about 20%. This CDR3 has 13 residues. V lost 3 bases, J lost 4 bases, and 7 bases lay in between. Germline V lookup: CDR1 KGHSH, CDR2 LQKENI. Before the COVID-19 pandemic, during about 2011-2019, CD4+ T cells were taken from unexposed donors. Isolation of CD4+ T cells took place after less than 11 days in culture. The source of the sample is a study of CD4 T cells in relation to SARS-CoV-2 and coronaviruses.

The specimen was CD4+ T cells from PBMCs, cultured in vitro. This chain joins TRBV18 and TRBJ1-3; no clear D gene. The sequence was collected from a human donor in good health. CDR3 sequence: CASSPDAGNTIYF. The DNA for the CDR3 is TGTGCCAGCTCACCTGACGCGGGAAACACCATATATTTT. The full variable domain, rest sourced from reference TRBV18 and TRBJ1-3, is NAGVMQNPRHLVRRRGQEARLRCSPMKGHSHVYWYRQLPEEGLKFMVYLQKENIIDESGMPKERFSAEFPKEGPSILRIQQVVRGDSAAYFCASSPDAGNTIYFGEGSWLTVV.